This record covers a single T cell receptor beta chain. Its antigen is not identified. This sample stems from a study of graft-versus-host responses after intestinal transplantation. Study summary: Following induction with anti-thymocyte globulin, all recipients were given tacrolimus and steroids for about 3 years.

Assay: immunoSEQ multiplex PCR; the TCRdb copy retains only in-frame clones and omits some. The sample has roughly 64,000 clones, 90% seen once; the top ten hold about 1.7%. The CDR3 has 15 amino acids. Germline CDR1 is MRHNA and CDR2 is SNTAGT. Trimming pared 3 bases from V and 3 bases from J, leaving 13 bases between. General observations from the study: Early post-transplant HvG declines tracked with peak circulating GvH clone levels.

The chain recombines TRBV6-4 with TRBJ2-3; the D gene is possibly TRBD2 (6 bases). The receptor was isolated from a human donor who was the organ donor for an intestinal transplant. Sequences were derived from unstimulated CD8+ T cells sorted from spleen or lymph node cells, sampled before transplant. The CDR3 coding sequence is TGTGCCAGCAGTGAAACGATCAGCGGGACAGATACGCAGTATTTT. This codes for CASSETISGTDTQYF.